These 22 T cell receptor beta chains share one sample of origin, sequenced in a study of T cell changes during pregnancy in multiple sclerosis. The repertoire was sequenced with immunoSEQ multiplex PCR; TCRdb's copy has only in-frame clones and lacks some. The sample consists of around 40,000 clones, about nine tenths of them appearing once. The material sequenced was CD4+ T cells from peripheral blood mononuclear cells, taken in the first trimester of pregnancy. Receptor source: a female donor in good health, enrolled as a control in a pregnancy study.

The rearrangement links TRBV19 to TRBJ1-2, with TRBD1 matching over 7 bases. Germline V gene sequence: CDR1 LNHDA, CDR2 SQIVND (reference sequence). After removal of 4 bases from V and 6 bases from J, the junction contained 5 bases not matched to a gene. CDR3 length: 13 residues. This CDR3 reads CASSTGQIHGYTF. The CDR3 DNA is TGTGCCAGTAGTACGGGACAGATACATGGCTACACCTTC.

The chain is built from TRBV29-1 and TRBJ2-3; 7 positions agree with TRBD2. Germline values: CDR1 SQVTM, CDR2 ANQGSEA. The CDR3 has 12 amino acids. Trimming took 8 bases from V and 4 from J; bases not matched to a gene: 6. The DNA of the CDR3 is TGCAGCTGTAGACTAGCCCCAGATACGCAGTATTTT. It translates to CSCRLAPDTQYF.

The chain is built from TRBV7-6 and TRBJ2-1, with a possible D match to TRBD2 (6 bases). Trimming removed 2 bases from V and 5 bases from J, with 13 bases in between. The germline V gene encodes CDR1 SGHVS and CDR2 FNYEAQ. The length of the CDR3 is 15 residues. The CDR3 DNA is TGTGCCAGCAGCTTATCGATGGTAGCGGACAATGAGCAGTTCTTC. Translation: CASSLSMVADNEQFF. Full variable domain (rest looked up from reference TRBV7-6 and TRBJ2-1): GAGVSQSPRYKVTKRGQDVALRCDPISGHVSLYWYRQALGQGPEFLTYFNYEAQQDKSGLPNDRFSAERPEGSISTLTIQRTEQRDSAMYRCASSLSMVADNEQFFGPGTRLTVL.

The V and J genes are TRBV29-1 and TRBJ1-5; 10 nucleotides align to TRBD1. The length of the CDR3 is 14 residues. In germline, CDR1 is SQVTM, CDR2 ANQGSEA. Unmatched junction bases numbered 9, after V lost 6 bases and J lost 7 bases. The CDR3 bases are TGCAGCGTCGCGGACAGGGGGGTCGGCCAGCCCCAGCATTTT. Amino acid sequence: CSVADRGVGQPQHF.

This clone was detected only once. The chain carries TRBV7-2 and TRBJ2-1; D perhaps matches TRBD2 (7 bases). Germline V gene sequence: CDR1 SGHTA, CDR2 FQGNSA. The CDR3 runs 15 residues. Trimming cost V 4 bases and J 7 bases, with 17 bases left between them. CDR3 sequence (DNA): TGTGCCAGCAGCTCTAGGGGGGGTGGGGTGAATGAGCAGTTCTTC. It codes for CASSSRGGGVNEQFF.

CDR3 sequence (DNA): TGTGCCAGCAGCAACGACGGGGGAAACACCATATATTTT. This encodes CASSNDGGNTIYF. The chain has TRBV5-4 and TRBJ1-3; no clear D. The V gene lost 4 bases and the J gene lost 4 bases, with 9 bases spanning the gap. CDR1 is SGHNT and CDR2 is YYREEE in the germline V gene (reference sequence). The CDR3 runs 13 residues. Based on the CDR3 plus reference TRBV5-4 and TRBJ1-3, the full variable domain is ETGVTQSPTHLIKTRGQQVTLRCSSQSGHNTVSWYQQALGQGPQFIFQYYREEENGRGNFPPRFSGLQFPNYSSELNVNALELDDSALYLCASSNDGGNTIYFGEGSWLTVV.

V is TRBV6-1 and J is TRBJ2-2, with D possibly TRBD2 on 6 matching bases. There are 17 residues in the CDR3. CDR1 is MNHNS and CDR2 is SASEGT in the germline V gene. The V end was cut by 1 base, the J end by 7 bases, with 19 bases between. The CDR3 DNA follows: TGTGCCAGCAGTGAAGGGAGGGTTGGGGGTTACGTCGGGGAGCTGTTTTTT. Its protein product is CASSEGRVGGYVGELFF.

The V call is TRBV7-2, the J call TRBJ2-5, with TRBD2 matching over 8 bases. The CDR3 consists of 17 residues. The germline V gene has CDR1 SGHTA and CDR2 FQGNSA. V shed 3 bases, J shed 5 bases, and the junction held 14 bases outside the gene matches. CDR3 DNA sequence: TGTGCCAGCAGCTTTGGAATAAGCGGGGGTCACGGGGAGACCCAGTACTTC. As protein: CASSFGISGGHGETQYF.

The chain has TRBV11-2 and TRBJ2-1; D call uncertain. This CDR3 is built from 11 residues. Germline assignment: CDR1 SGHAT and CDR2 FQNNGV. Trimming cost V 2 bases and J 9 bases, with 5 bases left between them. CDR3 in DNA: TGTGCCAGCAGCTTATTCAGTGAGCAGTTCTTC. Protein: CASSLFSEQFF.

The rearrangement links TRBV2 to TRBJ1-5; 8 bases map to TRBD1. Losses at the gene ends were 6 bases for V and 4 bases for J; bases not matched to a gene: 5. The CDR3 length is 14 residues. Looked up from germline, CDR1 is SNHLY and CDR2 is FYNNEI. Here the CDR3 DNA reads TGTGCCAGCAGCGGGGGACAGGTTAATCAGCCCCAGCATTTT. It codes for CASSGGQVNQPQHF.

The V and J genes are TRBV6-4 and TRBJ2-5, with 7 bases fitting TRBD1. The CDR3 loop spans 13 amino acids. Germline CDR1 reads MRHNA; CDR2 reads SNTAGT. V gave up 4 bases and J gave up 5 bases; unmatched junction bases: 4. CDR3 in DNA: TGTGCCAGCAGTGGACAGGGCGGGGAGACCCAGTACTTC. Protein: CASSGQGGETQYF.

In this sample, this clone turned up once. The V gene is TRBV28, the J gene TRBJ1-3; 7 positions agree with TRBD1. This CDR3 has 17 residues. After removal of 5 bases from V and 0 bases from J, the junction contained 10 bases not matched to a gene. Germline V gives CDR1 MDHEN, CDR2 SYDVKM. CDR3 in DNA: TGTGCCAGCAGTCCCCTGACAGGGTCGAGCTCTGGAAACACCATATATTTT. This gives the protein CASSPLTGSSSGNTIYF.

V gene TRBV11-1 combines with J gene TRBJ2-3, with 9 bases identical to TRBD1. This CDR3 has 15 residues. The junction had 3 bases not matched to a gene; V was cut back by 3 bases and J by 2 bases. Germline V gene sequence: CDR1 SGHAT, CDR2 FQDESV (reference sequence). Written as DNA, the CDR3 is TGTGCCAGCAGCTTGGACAGGGGTTACACAGATACGCAGTATTTT. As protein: CASSLDRGYTDTQYF. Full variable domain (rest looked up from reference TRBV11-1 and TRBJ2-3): EAEVAQSPRYKITEKSQAVAFWCDPISGHATLYWYRQILGQGPELLVQFQDESVVDDSQLPKDRFSAERLKGVDSTLKIQPAELGDSAMYLCASSLDRGYTDTQYFGPGTRLTVL.

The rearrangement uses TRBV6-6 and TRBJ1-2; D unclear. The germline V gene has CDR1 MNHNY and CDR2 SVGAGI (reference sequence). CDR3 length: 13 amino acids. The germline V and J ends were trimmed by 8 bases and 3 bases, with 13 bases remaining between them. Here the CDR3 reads CASGPITYYGYTF. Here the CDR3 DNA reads TGTGCCAGCGGGCCTATTACCTACTATGGCTACACCTTC.

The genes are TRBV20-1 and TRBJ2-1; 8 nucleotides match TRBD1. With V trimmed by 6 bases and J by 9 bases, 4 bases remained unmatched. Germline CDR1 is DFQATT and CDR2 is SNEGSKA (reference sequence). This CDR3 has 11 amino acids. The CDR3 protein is CSATGAGEQFF. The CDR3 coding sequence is TGCAGTGCGACAGGGGCCGGTGAGCAGTTCTTC.

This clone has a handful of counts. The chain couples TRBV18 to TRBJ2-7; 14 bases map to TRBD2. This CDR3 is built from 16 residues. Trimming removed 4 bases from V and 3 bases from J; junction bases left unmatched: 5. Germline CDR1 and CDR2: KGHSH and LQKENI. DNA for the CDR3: TGTGCCAGCTCACTAGGGACTAGCGGGGGAGTCTACGAGCAGTACTTC. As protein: CASSLGTSGGVYEQYF. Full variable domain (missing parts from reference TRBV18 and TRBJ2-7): NAGVMQNPRHLVRRRGQEARLRCSPMKGHSHVYWYRQLPEEGLKFMVYLQKENIIDESGMPKERFSAEFPKEGPSILRIQQVVRGDSAAYFCASSLGTSGGVYEQYFGPGTRLTVT.

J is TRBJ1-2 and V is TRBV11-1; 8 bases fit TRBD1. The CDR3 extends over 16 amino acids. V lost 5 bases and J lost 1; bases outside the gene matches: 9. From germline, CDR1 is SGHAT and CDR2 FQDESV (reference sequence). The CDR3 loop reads CASSPQTGANNYGYTF. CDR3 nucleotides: TGTGCCAGCAGCCCACAGACAGGGGCGAATAACTATGGCTACACCTTC.

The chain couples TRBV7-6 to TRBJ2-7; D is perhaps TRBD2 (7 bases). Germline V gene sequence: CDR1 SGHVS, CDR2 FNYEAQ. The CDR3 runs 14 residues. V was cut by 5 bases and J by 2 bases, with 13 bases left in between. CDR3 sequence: CASSRWGGPYEQYF. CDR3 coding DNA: TGTGCCAGCAGCCGTTGGGGGGGGCCCTACGAGCAGTACTTC.

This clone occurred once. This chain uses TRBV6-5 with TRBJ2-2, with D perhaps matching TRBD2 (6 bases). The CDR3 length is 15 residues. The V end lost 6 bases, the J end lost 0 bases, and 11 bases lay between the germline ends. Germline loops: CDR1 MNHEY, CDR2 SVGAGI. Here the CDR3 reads CASRRLGPNTGELFF. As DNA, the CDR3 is TGTGCCAGCAGGCGACTAGGGCCGAACACCGGGGAGCTGTTTTTT.

The CDR3 bases are TGTGCCAGTAGTAGGTCAGGAGAGCAGTTCTTC. Translating gives CASSRSGEQFF. This chain connects TRBV19 to TRBJ2-1, with unresolved D. The CDR3 length is 11 residues. Germline CDR1 reads LNHDA; CDR2 reads SQIVND (reference sequence). V was shortened by 4 bases and J by 10 bases, with 8 bases between the two germline ends.

The CDR3 region is CASSEDRVVDEQYF. The CDR3 nucleotides read TGTGCCAGCAGCGAGGACAGGGTAGTCGACGAGCAGTACTTC. The chain is built from TRBV5-6 and TRBJ2-7; TRBD1 matches at 8 bases. V shed 4 bases, J shed 5 bases, and the junction held 8 bases outside the gene matches. The CDR3 covers 14 residues. Germline V gene data show CDR1 as SGHDT and CDR2 as YYEEEE. Drawing the rest from reference TRBV5-6 and TRBJ2-7, the complete variable domain is DAGVTQSPTHLIKTRGQQVTLRCSPKSGHDTVSWYQQALGQGPQFIFQYYEEEERQRGNFPDRFSGHQFPNYSSELNVNALLLGDSALYLCASSEDRVVDEQYFGPGTRLTVT.

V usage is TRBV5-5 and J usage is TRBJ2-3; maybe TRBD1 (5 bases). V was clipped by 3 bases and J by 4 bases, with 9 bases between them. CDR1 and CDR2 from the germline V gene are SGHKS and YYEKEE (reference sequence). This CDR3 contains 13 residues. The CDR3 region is CASSSQDPDTQYF. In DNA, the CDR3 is TGTGCCAGCAGCTCACAGGACCCAGATACGCAGTATTTT.